This record looks at one TCR beta chain sequence and its context. What it recognizes is unknown. Library preparation (for TCRbeta) was performed with unique molecular identifiers. TCRdb passed the PCR reads through MiXCR, listing each CDR3 protein once. Among about 980,000 distinct CDR3 sequences, 25% to 30% were seen once, and the ten largest hold over 25%. The data stem from a study of T-cell reconstitution after alpha-beta-depleted transplantation in children. The study's findings and limits: It was surviving recipient T cells and thymic progenitors that gave some patients high TCRbeta diversity at day 60. Alpha-beta T cells about two months after transplant reportedly derived from several hundred expanded graft clones. Newly produced T cells mostly accounted for T-cell counts and diversity one year post-transplant.

CDR1 is MNHEY, CDR2 SMNVEV, per germline (reference sequence). Trimming shortened V by 3 bases and J by 4 bases, and 12 bases separated the two germline ends. The CDR3 has 15 residues. The TCR comes from a boy under two years old who had a stem cell transplant for SCID, so the T cells may come from the graft donor. The chain joins TRBV27 to TRBJ2-2; D remains ambiguous. The specimen comprised PBMCs, mostly from graft donor cells, sampled 360 days after TCRalphabeta/CD19-depleted stem cell transplant. CDR3 sequence: CASSFGSGVTGELFF. DNA of the CDR3: TGTGCCAGCAGTTTCGGTTCTGGGGTCACCGGGGAGCTGTTTTTT.